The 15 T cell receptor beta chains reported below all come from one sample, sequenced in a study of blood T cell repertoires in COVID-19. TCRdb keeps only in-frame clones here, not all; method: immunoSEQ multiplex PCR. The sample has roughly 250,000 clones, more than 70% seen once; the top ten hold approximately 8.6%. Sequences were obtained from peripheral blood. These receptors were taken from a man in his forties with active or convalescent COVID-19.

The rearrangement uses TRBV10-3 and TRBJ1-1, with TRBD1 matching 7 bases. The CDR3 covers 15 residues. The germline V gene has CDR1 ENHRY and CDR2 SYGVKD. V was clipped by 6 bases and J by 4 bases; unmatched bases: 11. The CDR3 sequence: CAISKQGEVGTEAFF. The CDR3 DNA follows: TGTGCCATCAGCAAGCAGGGGGAAGTGGGCACTGAAGCTTTCTTT.

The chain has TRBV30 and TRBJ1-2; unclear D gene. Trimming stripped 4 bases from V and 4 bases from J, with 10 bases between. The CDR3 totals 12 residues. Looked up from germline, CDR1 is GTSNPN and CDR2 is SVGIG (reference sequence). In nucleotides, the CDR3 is TGTGCCTGGAATCCGGGAACCTATGGCTACACCTTC. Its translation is CAWNPGTYGYTF.

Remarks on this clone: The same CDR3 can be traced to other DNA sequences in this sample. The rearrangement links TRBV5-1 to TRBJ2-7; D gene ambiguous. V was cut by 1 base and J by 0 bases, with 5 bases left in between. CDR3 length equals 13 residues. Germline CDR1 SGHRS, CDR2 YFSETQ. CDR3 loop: CASSLLSSYEQYF. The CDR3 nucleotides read TGCGCCAGCAGCTTGCTCAGCTCCTACGAGCAGTACTTC.

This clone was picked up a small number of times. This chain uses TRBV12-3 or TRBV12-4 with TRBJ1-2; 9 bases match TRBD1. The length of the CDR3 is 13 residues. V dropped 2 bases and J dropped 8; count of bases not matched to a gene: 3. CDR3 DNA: TGTGCCAGCAGTTTATTAACAGGGGGCGGCTACACCTTC. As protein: CASSLLTGGGYTF.

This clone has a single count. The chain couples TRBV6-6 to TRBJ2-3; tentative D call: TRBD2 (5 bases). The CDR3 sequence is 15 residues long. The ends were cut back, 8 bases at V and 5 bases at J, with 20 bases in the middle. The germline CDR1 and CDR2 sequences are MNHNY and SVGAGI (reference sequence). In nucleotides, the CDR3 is TGTGCCAGCGGTCCCGCCCCTCCGGCGGGAGATACGCAGTATTTT. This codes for CASGPAPPAGDTQYF.

CDR3 amino acids: CASSTRLAGGTDTQYF. The CDR3 nucleotides read TGTGCCAGCAGCACGCGACTAGCGGGAGGCACAGATACGCAGTATTTT. J is TRBJ2-3 and V is TRBV11-3; 12 positions match TRBD2. The CDR3 extends over 16 amino acids. CDR1 is SGHNT, CDR2 YENEEA, per germline. Trimming removed 5 bases from V and 1 base from J; junction bases left unmatched: 4. Together with reference TRBV11-3 and TRBJ2-3, the CDR3 gives the full variable domain: EAGVVQSPRYKIIEKKQPVAFWCNPISGHNTLYWYLQNLGQGPELLIRYENEEAVDDSQLPKDRFSAERLKGVDSTLKIQPAELGDSAVYLCASSTRLAGGTDTQYFGPGTRLTVL.

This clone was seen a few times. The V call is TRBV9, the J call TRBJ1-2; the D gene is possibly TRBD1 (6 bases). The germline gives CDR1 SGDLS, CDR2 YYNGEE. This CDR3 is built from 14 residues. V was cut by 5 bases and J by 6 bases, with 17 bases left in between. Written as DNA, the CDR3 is TGTGCCAGCAGTGAAAGGACAGCTGGGGATGGCTACACCTTC. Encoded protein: CASSERTAGDGYTF.

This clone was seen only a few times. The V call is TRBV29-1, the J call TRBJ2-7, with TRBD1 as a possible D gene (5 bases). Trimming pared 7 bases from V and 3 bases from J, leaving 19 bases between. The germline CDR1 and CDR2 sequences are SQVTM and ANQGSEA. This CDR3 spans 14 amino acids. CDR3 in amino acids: CSGPPAGHDYEQYF. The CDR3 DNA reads TGCAGCGGGCCCCCGGCAGGGCACGACTACGAGCAGTACTTC.

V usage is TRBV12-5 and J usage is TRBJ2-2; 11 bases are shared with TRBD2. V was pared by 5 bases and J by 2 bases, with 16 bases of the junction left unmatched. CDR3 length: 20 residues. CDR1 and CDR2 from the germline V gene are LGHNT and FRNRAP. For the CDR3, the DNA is TGTGCTAGTGGTCCCAGGAGGGTAGCGGGAGGGAGAGTTAACACCGGGGAGCTGTTTTTT. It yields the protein CASGPRRVAGGRVNTGELFF.

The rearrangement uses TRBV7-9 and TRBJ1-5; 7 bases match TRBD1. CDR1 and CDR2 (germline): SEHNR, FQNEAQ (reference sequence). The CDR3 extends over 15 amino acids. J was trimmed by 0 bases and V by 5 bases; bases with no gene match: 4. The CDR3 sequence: CASSQGQISNQPQHF. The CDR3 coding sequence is TGTGCCAGCAGCCAGGGACAGATTAGCAATCAGCCCCAGCATTTT.

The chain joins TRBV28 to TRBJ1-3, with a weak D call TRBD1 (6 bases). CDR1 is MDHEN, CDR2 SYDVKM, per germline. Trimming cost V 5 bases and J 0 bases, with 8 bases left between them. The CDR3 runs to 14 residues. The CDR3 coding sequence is TGTGCCAGCAGTGTACAGGGCTCTGGAAACACCATATATTTT. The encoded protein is CASSVQGSGNTIYF.

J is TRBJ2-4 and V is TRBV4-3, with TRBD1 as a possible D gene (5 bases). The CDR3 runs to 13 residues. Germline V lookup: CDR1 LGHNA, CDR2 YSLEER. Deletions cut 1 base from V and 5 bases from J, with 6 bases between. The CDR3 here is CASSQVGENIQYF. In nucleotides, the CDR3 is TGCGCCAGCAGCCAAGTAGGGGAAAACATTCAGTACTTC.

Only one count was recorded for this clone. CDR3 nucleotides: TGTGCCAGCAGTTACACCACAGGGCTTAATGAAAAACTGTTTTTT. It yields the protein CASSYTTGLNEKLFF. This rearrangement joins TRBV6-5 to TRBJ1-4; TRBD1 is a possible D gene (6 bases). V was clipped by 2 bases and J by 4 bases, with 11 bases between them. Germline CDR1 MNHEY, CDR2 SVGAGI. The CDR3 runs 15 residues.

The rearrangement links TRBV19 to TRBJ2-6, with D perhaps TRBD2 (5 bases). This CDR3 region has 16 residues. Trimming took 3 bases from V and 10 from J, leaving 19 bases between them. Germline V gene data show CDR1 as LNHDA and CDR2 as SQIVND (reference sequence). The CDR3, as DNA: TGTGCCAGTAGTATCAATCCCGGGAACGGGTTAAACGTCCTGACTTTC. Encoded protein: CASSINPGNGLNVLTF.

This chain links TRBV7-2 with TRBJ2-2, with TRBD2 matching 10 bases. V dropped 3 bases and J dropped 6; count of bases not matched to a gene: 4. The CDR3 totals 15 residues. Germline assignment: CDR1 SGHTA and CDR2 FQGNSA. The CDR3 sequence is CASSFLAGVAGELFF. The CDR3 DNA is TGTGCCAGCAGCTTCCTAGCGGGGGTGGCCGGGGAGCTGTTTTTT.